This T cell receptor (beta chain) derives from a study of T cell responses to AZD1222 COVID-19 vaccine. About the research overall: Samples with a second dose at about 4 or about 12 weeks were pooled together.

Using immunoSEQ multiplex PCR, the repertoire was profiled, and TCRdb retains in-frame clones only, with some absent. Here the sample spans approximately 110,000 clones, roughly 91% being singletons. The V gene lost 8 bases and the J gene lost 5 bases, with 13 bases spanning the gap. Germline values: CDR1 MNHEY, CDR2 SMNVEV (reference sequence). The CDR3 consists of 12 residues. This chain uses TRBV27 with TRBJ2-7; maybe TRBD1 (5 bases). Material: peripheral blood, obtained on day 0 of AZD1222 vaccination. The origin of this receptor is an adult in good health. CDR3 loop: CASRRPGNEQYF. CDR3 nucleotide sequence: TGTGCCAGCCGGCGCCCAGGGAACGAGCAGTACTTC.